These T cell receptor beta chains were read from a single sample in a study of CD8+CD57+ T cells in acquired aplastic anemia. TCRdb recomputed calls from the reads with MiXCR, one row per CDR3 protein. The sample records about 270,000 distinct CDR3 sequences, roughly 82% being singletons. The specimen sequenced was sorted CD4+, CD8+, or CD8+CD57+ T cells (not recorded which) from PBMCs. Receptors originate from a human donor with aplastic anemia. Both conserved end residues are part of each CDR3. A D gene is named only where the DNA matches it firmly. Clone size is stated in some rows and not others, as once, few, many or a class when expanded.

j_call: TRBJ1-2; cdr3_length: 16; v_call: TRBV7-8; d_call: NA; clone_size: NA; cdr3_nt: TGTGCCAGCGGGGACGGGGGCACAGATACCCTGTATTTTTACACCTTC; cdr3_aa: CASGDGGTDTLYFYTF
j_call: TRBJ1-6; cdr3_length: 14; v_call: TRBV5-8; d_call: NA; clone_size: many; cdr3_nt: TGTGCCAGCAGCCCCCTAGGGGAGGGTTCACCCCTCCACTTT; cdr3_aa: CASSPLGEGSPLHF
j_call: TRBJ2-1; cdr3_length: 15; v_call: TRBV7-3; d_call: NA; clone_size: NA; cdr3_nt: TGTGCCACCAGCAGAGATAGAGAGGGGGAAAATGAGGAGTTCTTC; cdr3_aa: CATSRDREGENEEFF
j_call: TRBJ1-1; cdr3_length: 13; v_call: TRBV2; d_call: NA; clone_size: once; cdr3_nt: TGTGCCACCGTTGAAGAAAGGAACACTGAAGCTTTCTTT; cdr3_aa: CATVEERNTEAFF
j_call: TRBJ2-3; cdr3_length: 14; v_call: TRBV15; d_call: NA; clone_size: NA; cdr3_nt: TGTGCCACCAGCTTGGGGGGAGGTCAAGATACGCAGTATTTT; cdr3_aa: CATSLGGGQDTQYF
j_call: TRBJ2-3; cdr3_length: 13; v_call: TRBV11-2; d_call: NA; clone_size: NA; cdr3_nt: TGTGCCAGCAGCCTTCCGGGACTCCATACGCAGTATTTT; cdr3_aa: CASSLPGLHTQYF
j_call: TRBJ2-6; cdr3_length: 19; v_call: TRBV7-9; d_call: NA; clone_size: once; cdr3_nt: NA; cdr3_aa: CASSLVPGELFFGANVLTF
j_call: TRBJ2-3; cdr3_length: 15; v_call: TRBV7-8; d_call: NA; clone_size: NA; cdr3_nt: TGTGCCAGCAGCGTTCGGGCACACAGCACAGATCCGCAGTATTTT; cdr3_aa: CASSVRAHSTDPQYF
j_call: TRBJ2-5; cdr3_length: 14; v_call: TRBV7-6; d_call: NA; clone_size: NA; cdr3_nt: TGTGCCAGCAGCCAGGTTACTTATTCACCCCTCCACTTTTTC; cdr3_aa: CASSQVTYSPLHFF
j_call: TRBJ1-1; cdr3_length: 15; v_call: TRBV7-3; d_call: NA; clone_size: NA; cdr3_nt: TGTGCCAGCAGCAAAAGGCGGGACATGTACACTGAAGCTTTCTTT; cdr3_aa: CASSKRRDMYTEAFF
j_call: TRBJ2-5; cdr3_length: 14; v_call: TRBV7-8; d_call: NA; clone_size: NA; cdr3_nt: TGTGCCAGCAGCTTAGCGGGCAACCAAGAGACCCAGTACTTC; cdr3_aa: CASSLAGNQETQYF
j_call: TRBJ2-7; cdr3_length: 14; v_call: TRBV4-3; d_call: TRBD2; clone_size: NA; cdr3_nt: TGCGCCAGCAGCCAAGGGGGGGGGACCTACGAGCAGTACTTC; cdr3_aa: CASSQGGGTYEQYF
j_call: TRBJ2-3; cdr3_length: 16; v_call: TRBV7-2; d_call: TRBD2; clone_size: NA; cdr3_nt: TGTGCCAGCAGCTTAGGGGGAGGGCCTGACACAGATACTCAGTATTTT; cdr3_aa: CASSLGGGPDTDTQYF
j_call: TRBJ2-2; cdr3_length: 13; v_call: TRBV7-8; d_call: NA; clone_size: NA; cdr3_nt: TGTGCCAGCATCGTAGCGGACGGCGGCGAGCTGCAGTTT; cdr3_aa: CASIVADGGELQF
j_call: TRBJ2-1; cdr3_length: 13; v_call: TRBV5-8; d_call: NA; clone_size: once; cdr3_nt: TGTGCCAGCAGTTTTACGAGCGTCCATGAGCAGTTCTTC; cdr3_aa: CASSFTSVHEQFF
j_call: TRBJ2-4; cdr3_length: 12; v_call: TRBV7-3; d_call: NA; clone_size: NA; cdr3_nt: TGTGCCAGCAGCGACGCTGGGGACATTAAGACTTTC; cdr3_aa: CASSDAGDIKTF
j_call: TRBJ2-3; cdr3_length: 13; v_call: TRBV5-8; d_call: NA; clone_size: NA; cdr3_nt: TGTGCCAGCGGCTACGGGGAGACAGATACGCAGTATTTT; cdr3_aa: CASGYGETDTQYF
j_call: TRBJ1-2; cdr3_length: 16; v_call: TRBV5-1; d_call: TRBD1; clone_size: NA; cdr3_nt: TGTGCCAGCAGCTTGGACAGGGGCGCGCCCGTATATGGCTACACCTTC; cdr3_aa: CASSLDRGAPVYGYTF
j_call: TRBJ2-7; cdr3_length: 14; v_call: TRBV10-3; d_call: TRBD1; clone_size: NA; cdr3_nt: TGTGCCAGCAGTGATGCAGGGGGAGCCTCGGAGCAGTACTTC; cdr3_aa: CASSDAGGASEQYF
j_call: TRBJ2-7; cdr3_length: 14; v_call: TRBV6-5; d_call: NA; clone_size: NA; cdr3_nt: TGTGCCAGCAAGTTCACAGGTTCTTCCTACGAGCAGTACTTC; cdr3_aa: CASKFTGSSYEQYF
j_call: TRBJ1-6; cdr3_length: 14; v_call: TRBV7-9; d_call: NA; clone_size: NA; cdr3_nt: TGTGCCAGCAGCTCTGACAGAAGCGGGGGGCGCGATGAGTTT; cdr3_aa: CASSSDRSGGRDEF
j_call: TRBJ2-7; cdr3_length: 14; v_call: TRBV15; d_call: NA; clone_size: NA; cdr3_nt: TGTGCCACCAGCGGCCGGGGGCTAGCTAACGAGGAGTACTTC; cdr3_aa: CATSGRGLANEEYF
j_call: TRBJ2-7; cdr3_length: 15; v_call: TRBV7-9; d_call: TRBD1; clone_size: once; cdr3_nt: TGTGCCAGCAGCGCGGACAGGCTCAGCTCCTACGAGCAGTACTTC; cdr3_aa: CASSADRLSSYEQYF